The clone carrying this T cell receptor beta chain has a handful of counts. Per germline, CDR1 SEHNR and CDR2 FQNEAQ (reference sequence). CDR3 size: 17 residues. V dropped 5 bases and J dropped 0 bases, with 16 bases sitting between them. This sample was taken from a study of T-cell reconstitution after alpha-beta-depleted transplantation in children. During its preparation, the TCRbeta library received unique molecular identifiers. TCRdb called the PCR reads again in MiXCR, with one record for every CDR3 protein. Of about 460,000 distinct CDR3 sequences listed, around an eighth are singletons. The sequenced sample was PBMCs from the stem cell graft donor, obtained from the stem cell graft. The rearrangement links TRBV7-9 to TRBJ2-2; possibly TRBD2 for D (5 bases). The TCR comes from a human donor who donated a stem cell graft to a child with combined immunodeficiency. As DNA, the CDR3 is TGTGCCAGCAGCCCGACGTACGGAGGAACGAACACCGGGGAGCTGTTTTTT. Amino acid sequence: CASSPTYGGTNTGELFF.